What follows are 19 T cell receptor beta chains derived from one specimen sequenced in a study of blood T cell repertoires in COVID-19 (dated by TCRdb to between 2020 and 2021). The library was obtained by the immunoSEQ multiplex PCR assay. TCRdb stores this immuneACCESS table with in-frame sequences only. Part of the clones is absent; in the studies checked, under half of the shortfall reflects unresolved V genes, and no reason is known for the rest. The sample includes more than 50,000 clones, with more than 85% observed a single time. The top ten clones comprise 2.5% to 3.5% of the sample. Sequenced input: peripheral blood. The receptors here all came from a human donor in a cohort sampled during active COVID-19.

This chain uses TRBV9 with TRBJ2-6; 7 nucleotides align to TRBD1. This CDR3 comprises 20 residues. Germline loops: CDR1 SGDLS, CDR2 YYNGEE. After removal of 4 bases from V and 0 bases from J, the junction contained 16 bases not matched to a gene. The CDR3 bases are TGTGCCAGCAGCAACCGAATGAGGACAGGCTACGACTCTGGGGCCAACGTCCTGACTTTC. Translated, it gives CASSNRMRTGYDSGANVLTF.

This chain connects TRBV12-1 to TRBJ2-2; the table's D call TRBD2 went unverified against the DNA. TRBV12-1 is an annotated pseudogene. This CDR3 has 16 amino acids. The CDR3 here is CASSSPCGRMRGELFF. The CDR3 nucleotides are TGTGCCAGCAGCTCCCCGTGTGGAAGAATGAGGGGGGAGCTGTTTTTT.

The chain uses TRBV9 and TRBJ1-2; D is unresolved. V shed 4 bases and J shed 7 bases, with 17 bases lying between them. CDR1 and CDR2 (germline): SGDLS, YYNGEE. CDR3 length equals 14 residues. CDR3: CASSPSGGMGGYTF. The CDR3 bases are TGTGCCAGCAGCCCAAGTGGAGGGATGGGTGGCTACACCTTC.

This clone turned up a few times. The chain combines TRBV3-1 (or the pseudogene TRBV3-2) with TRBJ1-3; D is undetermined. This CDR3 has 13 residues. Germline CDR1 reads LGHDT; CDR2 reads YNNKEL (reference sequence). V lost 4 bases, J lost 0 bases, and 4 bases lay in between. The CDR3 here is CASSPNSGNTIYF. CDR3 coding DNA: TGTGCCAGCAGCCCAAACTCTGGAAACACCATATATTTT.

The chain uses TRBV6-5 and TRBJ2-3, with 9 bases fitting TRBD2. This CDR3 has 16 amino acids. With 2 bases clipped from V and 3 bases from J, the junction kept 6 bases outside the gene matches. Germline V CDR1 and CDR2: MNHEY, SVGAGI. The CDR3 loop reads CASSYGAGGSTDTQYF. The CDR3, as DNA: TGTGCCAGCAGTTACGGCGCGGGGGGGAGTACAGATACGCAGTATTTT.

The chain joins TRBV5-1 to TRBJ2-1; a weak D match, TRBD2 (5 bases). Germline V gene data show CDR1 as SGHRS and CDR2 as YFSETQ. The CDR3 contains 15 residues. With 0 bases removed from V and 12 bases from J, the gap between germline ends came to 19 bases. This chain's CDR3 is CASSLETQAGEPQFF. CDR3 sequence (DNA): TGCGCCAGCAGCTTGGAAACCCAGGCCGGGGAGCCGCAGTTCTTC. Based on the CDR3 plus reference TRBV5-1 and TRBJ2-1, the full variable domain is KAGVTQTPRYLIKTRGQQVTLSCSPISGHRSVSWYQQTPGQGLQFLFEYFSETQRNKGNFPGRFSGRQFSNSRSEMNVSTLELGDSALYLCASSLETQAGEPQFFGPGTRLTVL.

The chain carries TRBV5-5 and TRBJ1-3, with 8 bases identical to TRBD1. The CDR3 is made up of 16 amino acids. Trimming removed 4 bases from V and 3 bases from J; junction bases left unmatched: 9. Germline-derived CDR1 and CDR2 are SGHKS and YYEKEE (reference sequence). This CDR3 is CASSPRLDRVGNTIYF. The CDR3 coding sequence is TGTGCCAGCAGCCCCCGATTGGACAGGGTTGGAAACACCATATATTTT.

The chain links TRBV30 to TRBJ2-6; TRBD1 aligns across 7 bases. V was clipped by 3 bases and J by 0 bases; unmatched bases: 5. CDR1 GTSNPN and CDR2 SVGIG come from the germline V gene (reference sequence). The CDR3 loop spans 16 amino acids. DNA for the CDR3: TGTGCCTGGAGCGATGACAGGGTCTCTGGGGCCAACGTCCTGACTTTC. It encodes CAWSDDRVSGANVLTF.

The V and J genes are TRBV4-1 and TRBJ2-6; maybe TRBD2 (5 bases). The germline V gene has CDR1 MGHRA and CDR2 YSYEKL. The CDR3 has 19 amino acids. Trimming stripped 2 bases from V and 5 bases from J, with 22 bases between. CDR3 sequence reads: CASSQKPHFGDRRANVLTF. Written as DNA, the CDR3 is TGCGCCAGCAGCCAAAAACCGCACTTCGGGGATCGGAGGGCCAACGTCCTGACTTTC.

The rearrangement joins TRBV12-3 or TRBV12-4 to TRBJ1-1; the D is unclear. V dropped 3 bases and J dropped 11 bases, with 13 bases sitting between them. The CDR3 contains 12 residues. The CDR3, as DNA: TGTGCCAGCAGTTTCGCAGGATCTCGGGCTTTCTTT. It is translated as CASSFAGSRAFF.

Turning to this clone: This sample also contains other DNA sequences that code for the same CDR3. The rearrangement links TRBV4-3 to TRBJ2-2; perhaps TRBD1 as D (5 bases). The CDR3 is 16 residues long. Trimming pared 0 bases from V and 0 bases from J, leaving 8 bases between. The V gene's germline CDR1 is LGHNA and CDR2 YSLEER. This CDR3 reads CASSQETGTNTGELFF. The CDR3 bases are TGCGCCAGCAGCCAAGAAACAGGAACGAACACCGGGGAGCTGTTTTTT.

The chain couples TRBV20-1 to TRBJ2-1; D remains unclear. CDR1 and CDR2 from the germline V gene are DFQATT and SNEGSKA (reference sequence). The CDR3 consists of 12 residues. The germline V and J ends were trimmed by 3 bases and 12 bases, with 15 bases remaining between them. Here the CDR3 reads CSASSEPGPQFF. CDR3 DNA sequence: TGCAGTGCTAGTTCCGAGCCTGGGCCGCAGTTCTTC.

The chain couples TRBV3-1 (or the pseudogene TRBV3-2) to TRBJ2-2, with TRBD2 matching over 8 bases. CDR1 and CDR2 (germline): LGHDT, YNNKEL (reference sequence). The CDR3 length is 18 residues. V shed 2 bases and J 5 bases; nucleotides not matched to a gene: 13. CDR3 protein: CASSQSGWGLDGTGELFF. The DNA of the CDR3 is TGTGCCAGCAGCCAAAGCGGCTGGGGACTAGACGGGACCGGGGAGCTGTTTTTT.

The V gene is TRBV28, the J gene TRBJ1-6; no firm D call. The CDR3 is made up of 15 amino acids. The ends were cut back, 9 bases at V and 2 bases at J, with 14 bases in the middle. Germline V gene lookup returns CDR1 MDHEN and CDR2 SYDVKM. CDR3 bases: TGTGCCAGTCAGTTTGCCAGGACCTATAATTCACCCCTCCACTTT. It codes for CASQFARTYNSPLHF.

The chain is built from TRBV3-1 (or the pseudogene TRBV3-2) and TRBJ2-5, with 8 bases that match TRBD2. The V segment lost 1 base and the J segment 5 bases; nucleotides outside the gene matches: 6. This CDR3 has 15 residues. CDR1 and CDR2 from the germline V gene are LGHDT and YNNKEL (reference sequence). The CDR3 loop reads CASSQGSGGIETQYF. The CDR3 DNA is TGTGCCAGCAGCCAAGGGAGCGGGGGTATTGAGACCCAGTACTTC.

The rearrangement links TRBV18 to TRBJ2-3; no definite D call. V was shortened by 2 bases and J by 2 bases, with 14 bases between the two germline ends. Germline CDR1 reads KGHSH; CDR2 reads LQKENI. This CDR3 has 16 amino acids. In nucleotides, the CDR3 is TGTGCCAGCTCACCAGCTTTTTACGCCTACACAGATACGCAGTATTTT. It yields the protein CASSPAFYAYTDTQYF.

The rearrangement uses TRBV7-9 and TRBJ2-1; TRBD1 aligns across 10 bases. After removal of 11 bases from V and 10 bases from J, the junction contained 8 bases not matched to a gene. CDR3 length: 12 residues. Germline values: CDR1 SEHNR, CDR2 FQNEAQ (reference sequence). As DNA, the CDR3 is TGTGCCGGGAGGACAGGGGGGTCGGAGCAGTTCTTC. The encoded protein is CAGRTGGSEQFF.

Only a few counts were recorded for this clone. The chain is built from TRBV5-1 and TRBJ2-7; TRBD2 might be the D (5 bases). Germline lookup yields CDR1 SGHRS and CDR2 YFSETQ. CDR3 size: 16 residues. The germline V and J ends were trimmed by 7 bases and 0 bases, with 20 bases remaining between them. The CDR3 DNA follows: TGCGCCAGCCAAGGTAGGGTGGGAGAAAGCTCCTACGAGCAGTACTTC. Its protein is CASQGRVGESSYEQYF.

The CDR3 DNA reads as TGTGCCAGCTCATCAACCGGGTACCGACAGGAGAACTATGGCTACACCTTC. It is translated as CASSSTGYRQENYGYTF. V usage is TRBV18 and J usage is TRBJ1-2; possibly TRBD1 for D (6 bases). The length of the CDR3 is 17 residues. V was clipped by 5 bases and J by 2 bases, with 21 bases between them. Germline CDR1 and CDR2: KGHSH and LQKENI. Full variable domain (rest looked up from reference TRBV18 and TRBJ1-2): NAGVMQNPRHLVRRRGQEARLRCSPMKGHSHVYWYRQLPEEGLKFMVYLQKENIIDESGMPKERFSAEFPKEGPSILRIQQVVRGDSAAYFCASSSTGYRQENYGYTFGSGTRLTVV.